The 32 T cell receptor beta chains reported below all come from one sample, sequenced in a study of cytomegalovirus exposure and HLA in healthy donors. Data came from immunoSEQ multiplex PCR; TCRdb stores just in-frame clones and leaves some out. Among a few hundred thousand clones, less than 90% were seen once, and the ten largest hold approximately 12%. Material: PBMCs. Every receptor here comes from a man aged 18 to 30 in good health and CMV-seropositive.

The chain is built from TRBV28 and TRBJ1-2; 9 bases are a match to TRBD1. With V trimmed by 6 bases and J by 4 bases, 9 bases remained unmatched. Per germline, CDR1 MDHEN and CDR2 SYDVKM. The CDR3 sequence is 15 residues long. The CDR3 DNA is TGTGCCAGCAGCCTAGGACAGGGGACCCTCTATGGCTACACCTTC. It codes for CASSLGQGTLYGYTF.

V is TRBV5-4 and J is TRBJ2-1; D possibly corresponds to TRBD2 (6 bases). V was trimmed by 3 bases and J by 0 bases, leaving 13 bases between them. Per the germline V gene, CDR1 is SGHNT and CDR2 is YYREEE (reference sequence). The CDR3 sequence is 16 residues long. In DNA, the CDR3 is TGTGCCAGCAGCTGGGAAGGCGGGACCTCCTACAATGAGCAGTTCTTC. This gives the protein CASSWEGGTSYNEQFF.

The CDR3 DNA is TGTGCCAGCAGTAGACGGGGACTAGCGGGAGGAGATACGCAGTATTTT. It codes for CASSRRGLAGGDTQYF. V gene TRBV28 combines with J gene TRBJ2-3; TRBD2 matches 15 bases. Germline-derived CDR1 and CDR2 are MDHEN and SYDVKM. CDR3 length: 16 residues. J was trimmed by 5 bases and V by 5 bases; bases with no gene match: 5.

This chain links TRBV28 with TRBJ1-5; TRBD1 agrees at 7 bases. Germline-derived CDR1 and CDR2 are MDHEN and SYDVKM. This CDR3 spans 15 amino acids. The junction had 10 bases not matched to a gene; V was cut back by 5 bases and J by 6 bases. For the CDR3, the DNA is TGTGCCAGCAGTCCAGAATACAGGGGTGGTCAGCCCCAGCATTTT. As protein: CASSPEYRGGQPQHF.

This clone came up once. The rearrangement joins TRBV29-1 to TRBJ1-3; unclear D gene. The V gene lost 3 bases and the J gene lost 0 bases, with 9 bases spanning the gap. Germline V gene lookup returns CDR1 SQVTM and CDR2 ANQGSEA. The CDR3 sequence is 14 residues long. The CDR3 protein is CSVEAESSGNTIYF. CDR3 sequence (DNA): TGCAGCGTTGAGGCAGAGAGCTCTGGAAACACCATATATTTT.

This chain connects TRBV6-1 to TRBJ2-7; TRBD2 agrees at 8 bases. V was pared by 0 bases and J by 3 bases, with 4 bases of the junction left unmatched. CDR3 size: 15 residues. Germline CDR1 and CDR2: MNHNS and SASEGT. The CDR3 coding sequence is TGTGCCAGCAGTGAAGCCGTAGCGGGGAACTACGAGCAGTACTTC. Translated: CASSEAVAGNYEQYF.

This clone was detected once. The V gene is TRBV29-1, the J gene TRBJ1-1; perhaps TRBD1 as D (6 bases). The CDR3 consists of 13 residues. Germline CDR1 is SQVTM and CDR2 is ANQGSEA. V was pared by 4 bases and J by 6 bases, with 15 bases between. The CDR3 DNA is TGCAGCGTTGTAACAGGGTCTGGCTCTGAAGCTTTCTTT. It is translated as CSVVTGSGSEAFF.

The rearrangement joins TRBV5-1 to TRBJ2-3; the D gene is possibly TRBD1 (6 bases). Trimming stripped 0 bases from V and 4 bases from J, with 15 bases between. CDR3 size: 16 residues. Per germline, CDR1 SGHRS and CDR2 YFSETQ. The CDR3 is CASSLGSGDWSDTQYF. In DNA form, the CDR3 reads TGCGCCAGCAGCTTGGGGTCAGGGGATTGGTCAGATACGCAGTATTTT.

V and J are TRBV10-3 and TRBJ2-2; D might be TRBD1 (6 bases). The germline CDR1 and CDR2 sequences are ENHRY and SYGVKD. Trimming pared 2 bases from V and 7 bases from J, leaving 11 bases between. The CDR3 is 14 amino acids. The CDR3 DNA follows: TGTGCCATCAGTGAGGACAGGCGCTACGGGGAGCTGTTTTTT. Amino acids: CAISEDRRYGELFF.

About this clone: Other DNA sequences in this specimen translate into the identical CDR3. The J gene is TRBJ2-7, the V gene TRBV9; D call uncertain. Germline V gene sequence: CDR1 SGDLS, CDR2 YYNGEE. V lost 0 bases, J lost 1 base, and 5 bases lay in between. The CDR3 totals 13 residues. CDR3 loop: CASSVGPSYEQYF. CDR3 DNA sequence: TGTGCCAGCAGCGTAGGCCCGTCCTACGAGCAGTACTTC.

The chain is built from TRBV27 and TRBJ2-7; 8 bases match TRBD1. Per the germline V gene, CDR1 is MNHEY and CDR2 is SMNVEV (reference sequence). The CDR3 covers 18 residues. The V segment lost 4 bases and the J segment 2 bases; nucleotides outside the gene matches: 16. The CDR3 is CASSSSFGTGGFPYEQYF. For the CDR3, the DNA is TGTGCCAGCAGTTCGTCCTTCGGGACAGGCGGATTTCCCTACGAGCAGTACTTC.

The chain combines TRBV30 with TRBJ1-5, with D maybe TRBD1 (5 bases). The CDR3 is 14 amino acids. In germline, CDR1 is GTSNPN, CDR2 SVGIG (reference sequence). Trimming took off 1 base at V and 0 bases at J, with 7 bases between the two ends. CDR3 sequence: CAWSGGDSNQPQHF. DNA for the CDR3: TGTGCCTGGAGTGGGGGGGATAGCAATCAGCCCCAGCATTTT.

The chain is built from TRBV20-1 and TRBJ2-5; D is undetermined. CDR3 length: 11 residues. V was clipped by 8 bases and J by 4 bases, with 11 bases between them. CDR1 is DFQATT and CDR2 is SNEGSKA in the germline V gene (reference sequence). As DNA, the CDR3 is TGCAGTACGACGAACCGAGAGACCCAGTACTTC. Translation gives CSTTNRETQYF.

J is TRBJ2-1 and V is TRBV27; 7 nucleotides align to TRBD2. After removal of 7 bases from V and 0 bases from J, the junction contained 6 bases not matched to a gene. This CDR3 comprises 15 residues. Germline V gene sequence: CDR1 MNHEY, CDR2 SMNVEV (reference sequence). The CDR3 protein is CASTPSSGSYNEQFF. The CDR3 DNA follows: TGTGCCAGCACCCCCTCTAGCGGCTCCTACAATGAGCAGTTCTTC.

This chain joins TRBV11-2 and TRBJ1-1; 7 bases are shared with TRBD1. Germline V CDR1 and CDR2: SGHAT, FQNNGV. The length of the CDR3 is 12 residues. V shed 5 bases and J 5 bases; nucleotides not matched to a gene: 2. DNA of the CDR3: TGTGCCAGCAGCAACAGGGGAACTGAAGCTTTCTTT. This codes for CASSNRGTEAFF.

The V gene is TRBV6-5, the J gene TRBJ2-7; 8 positions agree with TRBD2. The CDR3 sequence is 14 residues long. Germline assignment: CDR1 MNHEY and CDR2 SVGAGI. The junction had 2 bases not matched to a gene; V was cut back by 2 bases and J by 2 bases. The CDR3 DNA reads as TGTGCCAGCAGTTACACGGGAGGGCCCTACGAGCAGTACTTC. It encodes CASSYTGGPYEQYF.

This CDR3 is CASRWLADTQYF. The CDR3 DNA follows: TGCGCCAGCAGGTGGTTGGCAGATACGCAGTATTTT. V and J are TRBV5-1 and TRBJ2-3; unclear D gene. Germline V gene lookup returns CDR1 SGHRS and CDR2 YFSETQ. Trimming took 5 bases from V and 4 from J, leaving 8 bases between them. This CDR3 spans 12 amino acids.

The chain links TRBV5-4 to TRBJ2-2; TRBD1 aligns across 8 bases. Trimming at V came to 4 bases and at J to 2 bases, leaving 7 bases not matched to a gene. This CDR3 region has 16 residues. Germline assignment: CDR1 SGHNT and CDR2 YYREEE (reference sequence). The CDR3 sequence is CASSPDRAHNTGELFF. The CDR3 nucleotides are TGTGCCAGCAGCCCGGACAGGGCTCACAACACCGGGGAGCTGTTTTTT. The complete variable domain, with remaining parts taken from reference TRBV5-4 and TRBJ2-2, reads ETGVTQSPTHLIKTRGQQVTLRCSSQSGHNTVSWYQQALGQGPQFIFQYYREEENGRGNFPPRFSGLQFPNYSSELNVNALELDDSALYLCASSPDRAHNTGELFFGEGSRLTVL.

The rearrangement joins TRBV15 to TRBJ2-1; 13 bases are a match to TRBD2. Unmatched junction bases numbered 9, after V lost 5 bases and J lost 2 bases. The CDR3 loop spans 18 amino acids. The germline CDR1 and CDR2 sequences are LNHNV and YYDKDF (reference sequence). The CDR3 coding sequence is TGTGCCACCAGCGGGACTAGCGGGAATTCATTTCCCTACAATGAGCAGTTCTTC. It is translated as CATSGTSGNSFPYNEQFF.

This clone was found a few times. The V call is TRBV7-3, the J call TRBJ1-5; no clear D gene. V was clipped by 4 bases and J by 4 bases, with 8 bases between them. This CDR3 contains 13 residues. Germline V gene data show CDR1 as SGHTA and CDR2 as FQGTGA. In DNA form, the CDR3 reads TGTGCCAGCAGCTCACAACCAAATCAGCCCCAGCATTTT. Encoded protein: CASSSQPNQPQHF.

Worth noting for this clone: The junction shows a germline mismatch at one end, possibly a read error. The gene calls are TRBV2 and TRBJ1-1; the D gene is possibly TRBD1 (5 bases). CDR1 and CDR2 (germline): SNHLY, FYNNEI. The CDR3 totals 14 residues. The CDR3 region is CASREGQSQTEAFF. CDR3 nucleotide sequence: TGTGCCAGCAGGGAAGGACAATCCCAGACTGAAGCTTTCTTT.

The chain employs TRBV29-1 and TRBJ1-1; 9 positions agree with TRBD1. The CDR3 length is 13 residues. The V and J ends lost 4 bases and 3 bases, in that order; junction bases with no gene match: 3. Germline V gene sequence: CDR1 SQVTM, CDR2 ANQGSEA. The CDR3 DNA follows: TGCAGCGTTGGGACAGGGGTAGACACTGAAGCTTTCTTT. It translates to CSVGTGVDTEAFF.

The V call is TRBV9, the J call TRBJ2-1; weak D call: TRBD2 (6 bases). This CDR3 region has 17 residues. CDR1 and CDR2 (germline): SGDLS, YYNGEE. Trimming took off 0 bases at V and 4 bases at J, with 17 bases between the two ends. The CDR3 loop reads CASSVGSGAGGYNEQFF. CDR3 nucleotides: TGTGCCAGCAGCGTAGGTAGCGGAGCGGGTGGTTACAATGAGCAGTTCTTC. The full variable domain, completed using reference TRBV9 and TRBJ2-1, is DSGVTQTPKHLITATGQRVTLRCSPRSGDLSVYWYQQSLDQGLQFLIQYYNGEERAKGNILERFSAQQFPDLHSELNLSSLELGDSALYFCASSVGSGAGGYNEQFFGPGTRLTVL.

This clone was seen a handful of times. The rearrangement uses TRBV18 and TRBJ1-1, with D unclear. Germline V gene sequence: CDR1 KGHSH, CDR2 LQKENI. Trimming took 2 bases from V and 3 from J, leaving 4 bases between them. The CDR3 spans 12 residues. CDR3 region: CASSPTYTEAFF. CDR3 DNA: TGTGCCAGCTCACCAACCTACACTGAAGCTTTCTTT.

The V gene is TRBV15, the J gene TRBJ2-2, with TRBD2 matching 12 bases. The CDR3 covers 15 residues. Germline loops: CDR1 LNHNV, CDR2 YYDKDF (reference sequence). Trimming removed 5 bases from V and 3 bases from J; junction bases left unmatched: 1. CDR3 coding DNA: TGTGCCACCAGCGGACTAGCGGGGCACACCGGGGAGCTGTTTTTT. Protein: CATSGLAGHTGELFF.

The chain joins TRBV28 to TRBJ2-5, with D tentatively TRBD1 (5 bases). Germline values: CDR1 MDHEN, CDR2 SYDVKM. This CDR3 is 15 amino acids long. V lost 10 bases, J lost 5 bases, and 23 bases lay in between. The CDR3 DNA reads TGTGCCACCGTTAGACAGAGACGGCACCGTGAGACCCAGTACTTC. This encodes CATVRQRRHRETQYF. Supplemented by reference TRBV28 and TRBJ2-5, the full variable domain reads DVKVTQSSRYLVKRTGEKVFLECVQDMDHENMFWYRQDPGLGLRLIYFSYDVKMKEKGDIPEGYSVSREKKERFSLILESASTNQTSMYLCATVRQRRHRETQYFGPGTRLLVL.

This sequence joins TRBV9 and TRBJ1-5; D is undetermined. Germline loops: CDR1 SGDLS, CDR2 YYNGEE. This CDR3 contains 15 residues. V gave up 4 bases and J gave up 5 bases, with 16 bases separating them. The CDR3 loop is CASSLAPEQDQPQHF. The CDR3 DNA follows: TGTGCCAGCAGCCTCGCCCCAGAGCAGGATCAGCCCCAGCATTTT.

V gene TRBV4-1 combines with J gene TRBJ2-7; perhaps TRBD2 as D (6 bases). The CDR3 is 14 residues long. V dropped 2 bases and J dropped 5 bases, with 13 bases sitting between them. Germline values: CDR1 MGHRA, CDR2 YSYEKL. The CDR3 nucleotides read TGCGCCAGCAGCCAACTGGCACTAGCCCACGAGCAGTACTTC. Residues: CASSQLALAHEQYF.

The count of this clone is one. The chain recombines TRBV9 with TRBJ2-1; maybe TRBD1 (6 bases). The CDR3 extends over 16 amino acids. Per germline, CDR1 SGDLS and CDR2 YYNGEE. V lost 4 bases to trimming and J lost 1 base, with 15 bases between them. The DNA of the CDR3 is TGTGCCAGCAGCCTTCCTCCAGGGGTTTCCTACAATGAGCAGTTCTTC. It specifies CASSLPPGVSYNEQFF. The variable domain in full, with the rest retrieved from reference TRBV9 and TRBJ2-1, is DSGVTQTPKHLITATGQRVTLRCSPRSGDLSVYWYQQSLDQGLQFLIQYYNGEERAKGNILERFSAQQFPDLHSELNLSSLELGDSALYFCASSLPPGVSYNEQFFGPGTRLTVL.

This chain's CDR3 is CASSYPAGEPYEQYF. The CDR3 DNA sequence: TGTGCCAGCAGTTACCCCGCGGGAGAGCCCTACGAGCAGTACTTC. The gene calls are TRBV6-6 and TRBJ2-7, with 7 positions matching TRBD2. Germline V gene lookup returns CDR1 MNHNY and CDR2 SVGAGI (reference sequence). The CDR3 runs 15 residues. Trimming cost V 2 bases and J 2 bases; bases outside gene matches: 6.

The chain couples TRBV23-1 to TRBJ2-7, with 7 bases identical to TRBD1. TRBV23-1 is an ORF, and what it does is uncertain. The CDR3 runs to 16 residues. The V and J ends lost 0 bases and 4 bases, in that order; junction bases with no gene match: 9. The CDR3 sequence is CASSQSRNRGYYEQYF. As DNA, the CDR3 is TGCGCCAGCAGTCAATCTAGGAACAGGGGTTATTACGAGCAGTACTTC.

This chain connects TRBV5-4 to TRBJ2-3; 12 nucleotides agree with TRBD2. Per the germline V gene, CDR1 is SGHNT and CDR2 is YYREEE (reference sequence). This CDR3 has 17 amino acids. The V and J ends lost 2 bases and 5 bases, in that order; junction bases with no gene match: 9. The CDR3 spells CASSFLLAGGMIDTQYF. The CDR3 nucleotides read TGTGCCAGCAGCTTCCTACTAGCGGGAGGAATGATAGATACGCAGTATTTT.